The 12 T cell receptor beta chains below come from one sample, sequenced in a study of control samples from healthy donors and cancer patients. The assay was immunoSEQ multiplex PCR, and TCRdb's table has in-frame clones only and misses some. The profile shows 400,000 to 500,000 clones, about nine tenths of them singletons. Material: PBMCs. The receptors here all came from a man in his forties with head and neck cancer.

CDR3 residues: CASSTGRTVSNQPQHF. In nucleotides, the CDR3 is TGTGCCAGTAGTACAGGTCGGACAGTTAGCAATCAGCCCCAGCATTTT. The V and J genes are TRBV19 and TRBJ1-5; possibly TRBD1 for D (6 bases). This CDR3 spans 16 amino acids. Germline CDR1 LNHDA, CDR2 SQIVND (reference sequence). The V gene lost 4 bases and the J gene lost 0 bases, with 13 bases spanning the gap.

The J gene is TRBJ1-2, the V gene TRBV9, with D perhaps matching TRBD1 (5 bases). Germline CDR1 SGDLS, CDR2 YYNGEE. V lost 3 bases, J lost 4 bases, and 13 bases lay in between. The CDR3 is 14 residues long. The CDR3 DNA is TGTGCCAGCAGCGGTGGGGGAGGGTTCTATGGCTACACCTTC. It is translated as CASSGGGGFYGYTF.

The gene calls are TRBV5-6 and TRBJ1-1; D gene uncertain. Trimming removed 1 base from V and 3 bases from J, with 7 bases in between. The CDR3 consists of 13 residues. Germline CDR1 SGHDT, CDR2 YYEEEE. CDR3 residues: CASSLRTYTEAFF. CDR3 nucleotide sequence: TGTGCCAGCAGCTTGCGGACTTACACTGAAGCTTTCTTT. Combining the CDR3 with reference TRBV5-6 and TRBJ1-1 gives the whole variable domain DAGVTQSPTHLIKTRGQQVTLRCSPKSGHDTVSWYQQALGQGPQFIFQYYEEEERQRGNFPDRFSGHQFPNYSSELNVNALLLGDSALYLCASSLRTYTEAFFGQGTRLTVV.

This clone was detected only once. V gene TRBV6-1 combines with J gene TRBJ1-5; 9 positions match TRBD1. The CDR3 consists of 14 residues. Looked up from germline, CDR1 is MNHNS and CDR2 is SASEGT. The J segment lost 7 bases and the V segment lost 8 bases, leaving 9 bases of the junction unmatched. For the CDR3, the DNA is TGTGCCAGCGTGTCCGGGACAGGGTTGCAGCCCCAGCATTTT. Translated: CASVSGTGLQPQHF.

This clone has only one observation. The V call is TRBV19, the J call TRBJ1-1; no clear D gene. The CDR3 contains 11 residues. CDR1 LNHDA and CDR2 SQIVND come from the germline V gene (reference sequence). Trimming shortened V by 3 bases and J by 6 bases, and 5 bases separated the two germline ends. CDR3 nucleotides: TGTGCCAGTAGTATCTCTGCTGAAGCTTTCTTT. It codes for CASSISAEAFF.

This clone was seen once. The gene calls are TRBV5-6 and TRBJ2-2, with TRBD2 as a possible D gene (5 bases). The CDR3 loop spans 16 amino acids. Germline V gene data show CDR1 as SGHDT and CDR2 as YYEEEE. Trimming pared 3 bases from V and 5 bases from J, leaving 17 bases between. The CDR3 loop is CASSSPGSSGTGELFF. The CDR3 coding sequence is TGTGCCAGCAGCTCTCCGGGTTCTTCGGGGACCGGGGAGCTGTTTTTT.

The gene calls are TRBV5-6 and TRBJ2-1; the D gene is possibly TRBD2 (5 bases). This CDR3 comprises 14 residues. CDR1 and CDR2 from the germline V gene are SGHDT and YYEEEE. V dropped 0 bases and J dropped 12 bases, with 16 bases sitting between them. CDR3 nucleotides: TGTGCCAGCAGCTTGGGGTCTAGCACCTGGGGGCAGTTCTTC. Residues: CASSLGSSTWGQFF. The variable domain in full, completed from reference TRBV5-6 and TRBJ2-1, reads DAGVTQSPTHLIKTRGQQVTLRCSPKSGHDTVSWYQQALGQGPQFIFQYYEEEERQRGNFPDRFSGHQFPNYSSELNVNALLLGDSALYLCASSLGSSTWGQFFGPGTRLTVL.

J is TRBJ1-6 and V is TRBV28, with 8 bases fitting TRBD1. CDR1 MDHEN and CDR2 SYDVKM come from the germline V gene. The J segment lost 7 bases and the V segment lost 6 bases, leaving 8 bases of the junction unmatched. The CDR3 spans 15 residues. CDR3: CASRLPGQVNSPLHF. The CDR3 nucleotides read TGTGCCAGCAGATTACCGGGACAGGTGAATTCACCCCTCCACTTT. The full variable domain, with the rest looked up from reference TRBV28 and TRBJ1-6, is DVKVTQSSRYLVKRTGEKVFLECVQDMDHENMFWYRQDPGLGLRLIYFSYDVKMKEKGDIPEGYSVSREKKERFSLILESASTNQTSMYLCASRLPGQVNSPLHFGNGTRLTVT.

Comments on this clone: Other DNA sequences in the same sample also yield this CDR3. The genes are TRBV7-2 and TRBJ1-3; D not certain. The germline gives CDR1 SGHTA, CDR2 FQGNSA. Between the trimmed V and J ends, which lost 3 bases and 0 bases, there was a span of 6 bases. The CDR3 runs 14 residues. CDR3 residues: CASSLPSSGNTIYF. The CDR3 bases are TGTGCCAGCAGCTTGCCGAGCTCTGGAAACACCATATATTTT.

This chain joins TRBV9 and TRBJ2-1, with a weak D call TRBD2 (5 bases). The germline gives CDR1 SGDLS, CDR2 YYNGEE. The V gene lost 0 bases and the J gene lost 4 bases, with 8 bases spanning the gap. This CDR3 is built from 14 residues. The CDR3 protein is CASSVDQRYNEQFF. In nucleotides, the CDR3 is TGTGCCAGCAGCGTAGACCAGCGGTACAATGAGCAGTTCTTC.

The chain is built from TRBV7-9 and TRBJ2-7; 8 bases are shared with TRBD1. The CDR3 sequence is 15 residues long. V lost 5 bases and J lost 2; bases outside the gene matches: 8. Germline CDR1 is SEHNR and CDR2 is FQNEAQ (reference sequence). CDR3 nucleotide sequence: TGTGCCAGCAGCCAGACAGGGGCCAACCCCTACGAGCAGTACTTC. This sequence encodes CASSQTGANPYEQYF.

The chain combines TRBV19 with TRBJ1-4, with D unresolved. Germline V lookup: CDR1 LNHDA, CDR2 SQIVND (reference sequence). Between the trimmed V and J ends, which lost 5 bases and 8 bases, there was a span of 18 bases. The CDR3 covers 15 residues. In DNA form, the CDR3 reads TGTGCCAGTAGTCCTACAAGGGAACTCGGAGAAAAACTGTTTTTT. It codes for CASSPTRELGEKLFF. Variable domain in full (rest from reference TRBV19 and TRBJ1-4): DGGITQSPKYLFRKEGQNVTLSCEQNLNHDAMYWYRQDPGQGLRLIYYSQIVNDFQKGDIAEGYSVSREKKESFPLTVTSAQKNPTAFYLCASSPTRELGEKLFFGSGTQLSVL.